This T cell receptor (beta chain) was obtained from a study of blood T cell repertoires in COVID-19. The germline CDR1 and CDR2 sequences are SGHRS and YFSETQ. V was pared by 0 bases and J by 2 bases, with 18 bases between. The CDR3 runs 18 residues. Method: immunoSEQ multiplex PCR; TCRdb's copy keeps in-frame clones and lacks some. Among fewer than 150,000 clones listed, about nine tenths were seen once. This clonotype originated in a woman of 80 years or more with acute or convalescent COVID-19. Sequencing was performed on peripheral blood. The chain is built from TRBV5-1 and TRBJ1-3; D is ambiguous. The CDR3 loop is CASSLGRPSQSPGNTIYF. The CDR3 region has the DNA TGCGCCAGCAGCTTGGGCCGCCCGTCGCAGTCTCCTGGAAACACCATATATTTT.